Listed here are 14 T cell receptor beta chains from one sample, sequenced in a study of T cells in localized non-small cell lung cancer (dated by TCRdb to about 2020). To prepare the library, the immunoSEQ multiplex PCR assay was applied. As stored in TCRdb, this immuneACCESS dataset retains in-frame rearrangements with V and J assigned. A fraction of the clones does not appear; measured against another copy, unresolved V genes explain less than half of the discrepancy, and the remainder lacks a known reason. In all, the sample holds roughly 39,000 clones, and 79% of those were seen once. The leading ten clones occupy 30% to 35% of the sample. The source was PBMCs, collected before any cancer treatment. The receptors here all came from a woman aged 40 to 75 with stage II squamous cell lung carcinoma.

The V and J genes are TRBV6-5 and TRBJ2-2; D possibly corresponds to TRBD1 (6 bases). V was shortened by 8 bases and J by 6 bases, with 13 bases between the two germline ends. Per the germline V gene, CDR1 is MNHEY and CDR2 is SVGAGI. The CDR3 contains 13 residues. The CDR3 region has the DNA TGTGCCAGCGCAGGGGTTTTGGCCGGGGAGCTGTTTTTT. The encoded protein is CASAGVLAGELFF.

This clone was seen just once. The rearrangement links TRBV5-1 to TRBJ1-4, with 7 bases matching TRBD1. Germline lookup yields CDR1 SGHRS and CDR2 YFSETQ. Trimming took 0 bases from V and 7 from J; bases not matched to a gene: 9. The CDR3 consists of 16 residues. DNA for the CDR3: TGCGCCAGCAGCTTGGGGCAGTACGACAGGGTTGAAAAACTGTTTTTT. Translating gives CASSLGQYDRVEKLFF.

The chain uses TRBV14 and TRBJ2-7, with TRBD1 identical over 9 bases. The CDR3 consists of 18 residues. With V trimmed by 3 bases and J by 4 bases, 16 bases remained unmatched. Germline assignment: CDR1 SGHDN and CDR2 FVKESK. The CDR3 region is CASSHPSGTGRSPYEQYF. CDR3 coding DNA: TGTGCCAGCAGCCACCCCTCCGGGACAGGGCGTAGCCCTTACGAGCAGTACTTC. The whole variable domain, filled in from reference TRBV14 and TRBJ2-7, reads EAGVTQFPSHSVIEKGQTVTLRCDPISGHDNLYWYRRVMGKEIKFLLHFVKESKQDESGMPNNRFLAERTGGTYSTLKVQPAELEDSGVYFCASSHPSGTGRSPYEQYFGPGTRLTVT.

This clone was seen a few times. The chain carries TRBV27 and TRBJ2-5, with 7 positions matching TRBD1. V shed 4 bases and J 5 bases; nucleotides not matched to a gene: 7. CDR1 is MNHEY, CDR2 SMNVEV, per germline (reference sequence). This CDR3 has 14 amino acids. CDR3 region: CASSSKGQTETQYF. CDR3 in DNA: TGTGCCAGCAGTTCTAAGGGACAGACGGAGACCCAGTACTTC.

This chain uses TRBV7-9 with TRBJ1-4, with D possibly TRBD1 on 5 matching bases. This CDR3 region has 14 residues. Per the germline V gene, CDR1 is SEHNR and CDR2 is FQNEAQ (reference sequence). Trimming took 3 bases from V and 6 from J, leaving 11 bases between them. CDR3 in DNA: TGTGCCAGCAGCTTGGGGCTTGGGGATGAAAAACTGTTTTTT. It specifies CASSLGLGDEKLFF. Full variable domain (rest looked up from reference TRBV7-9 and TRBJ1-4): DTGVSQNPRHKITKRGQNVTFRCDPISEHNRLYWYRQTLGQGPEFLTYFQNEAQLEKSRLLSDRFSAERPKGSFSTLEIQRTEQGDSAMYLCASSLGLGDEKLFFGSGTQLSVL.

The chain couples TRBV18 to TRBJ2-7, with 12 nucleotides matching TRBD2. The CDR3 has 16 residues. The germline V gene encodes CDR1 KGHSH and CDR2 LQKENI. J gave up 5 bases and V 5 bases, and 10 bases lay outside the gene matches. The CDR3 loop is CASSTSGRSLSDEQYF. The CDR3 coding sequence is TGTGCCAGCTCAACTAGCGGGAGGTCCCTCTCAGACGAGCAGTACTTC.

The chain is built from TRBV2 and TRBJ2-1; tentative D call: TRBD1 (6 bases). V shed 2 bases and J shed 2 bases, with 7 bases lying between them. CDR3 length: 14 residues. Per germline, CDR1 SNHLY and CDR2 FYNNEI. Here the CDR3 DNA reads TGTGCCAGCAGTGAACAGGGGACCTACAATGAGCAGTTCTTC. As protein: CASSEQGTYNEQFF.

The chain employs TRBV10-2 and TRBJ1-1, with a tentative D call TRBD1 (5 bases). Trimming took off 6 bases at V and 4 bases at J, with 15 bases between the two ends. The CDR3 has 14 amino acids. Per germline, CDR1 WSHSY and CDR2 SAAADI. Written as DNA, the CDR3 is TGCGCCAGCAGGGTCAGCGGGGGAGGCACTGAAGCTTTCTTT. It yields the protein CASRVSGGGTEAFF.

CDR3 region: CASSIGAPNTGELFF. CDR3 DNA sequence: TGCGCCAGCAGCATCGGGGCTCCGAACACCGGGGAGCTGTTTTTT. The gene calls are TRBV5-1 and TRBJ2-2; perhaps D is TRBD1 or TRBD2 (5 bases each). Trimming shortened V by 4 bases and J by 0 bases, and 10 bases separated the two germline ends. The CDR3 is 15 residues long. Germline CDR1 SGHRS, CDR2 YFSETQ.

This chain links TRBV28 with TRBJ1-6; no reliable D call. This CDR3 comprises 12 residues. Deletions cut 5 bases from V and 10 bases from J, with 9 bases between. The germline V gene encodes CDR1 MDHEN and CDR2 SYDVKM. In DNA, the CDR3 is TGTGCCAGCAGTCATCCACGCTCACCCCTCCACTTT. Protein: CASSHPRSPLHF.

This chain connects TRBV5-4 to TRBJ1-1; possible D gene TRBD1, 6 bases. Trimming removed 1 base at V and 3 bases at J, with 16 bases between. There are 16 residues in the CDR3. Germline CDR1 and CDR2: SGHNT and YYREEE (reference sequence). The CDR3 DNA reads TGTGCCAGCAGCTTGTACGGGGGGCGCGGGGACACTGAAGCTTTCTTT. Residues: CASSLYGGRGDTEAFF.

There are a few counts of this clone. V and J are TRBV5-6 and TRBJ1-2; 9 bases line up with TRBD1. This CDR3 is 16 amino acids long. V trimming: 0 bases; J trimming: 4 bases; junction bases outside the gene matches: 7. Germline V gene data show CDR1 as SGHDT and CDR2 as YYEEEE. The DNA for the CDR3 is TGTGCCAGCAGCTTGGGACAGGGGGGAGTCTTCTATGGCTACACCTTC. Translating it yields CASSLGQGGVFYGYTF.

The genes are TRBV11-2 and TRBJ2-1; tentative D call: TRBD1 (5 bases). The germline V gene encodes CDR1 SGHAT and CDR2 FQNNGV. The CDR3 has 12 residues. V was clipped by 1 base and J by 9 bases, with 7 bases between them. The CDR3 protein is CASSLVQGEQFF. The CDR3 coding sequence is TGTGCCAGCAGCTTAGTTCAGGGTGAGCAGTTCTTC. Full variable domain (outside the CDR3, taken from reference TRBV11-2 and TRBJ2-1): EAGVAQSPRYKIIEKRQSVAFWCNPISGHATLYWYQQILGQGPKLLIQFQNNGVVDDSQLPKDRFSAERLKGVDSTLKIQPAKLEDSAVYLCASSLVQGEQFFGPGTRLTVL.

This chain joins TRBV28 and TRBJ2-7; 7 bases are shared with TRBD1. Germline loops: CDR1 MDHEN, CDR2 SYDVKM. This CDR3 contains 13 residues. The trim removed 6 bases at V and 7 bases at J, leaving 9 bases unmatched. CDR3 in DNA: TGTGCCAGCAGCAAGGGGGCCAGGTATGAGCAGTACTTC. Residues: CASSKGARYEQYF.